This entry concerns a single TCR beta chain. Its matching antigen is unknown. This record belongs to a study of cytomegalovirus exposure and HLA in healthy donors. At the level of the study: HLA-typed donors were the source of about 85 million unique TCRs, which an early data release held.

Study-wide results and caveats: Per a later analysis, 15,000 to 20,000 TCR beta sequences showed association with HLA alleles at 0.05 false discovery rate. Analysis performed later showed TCR beta chains linked to HLA being more clonally expanded than equally common others. Confirmation was obtained in vitro that three CMV-associated chains are specific for CMV antigens.

The study ran its PCR with 60 Vbeta and 13 Jbeta primers. Sequenced by immunoSEQ multiplex PCR; TCRdb stores in-frame clones only, minus some. Listed are 60,000 to 80,000 clones; 4% to 5.5% falls within the top ten. The clonotype comes from a man aged 35-49 years in good health and CMV-seronegative. Source material: PBMCs.

The CDR3 loop is CASSLGQGAIEQFF. The CDR3 DNA reads as TGTGCCAGCAGTCTCGGACAGGGGGCCATCGAGCAGTTCTTC. V usage is TRBV6-1 and J usage is TRBJ2-1; TRBD1 aligns across 11 bases. The CDR3 sequence is 14 residues long. The V and J ends lost 5 bases and 10 bases, in that order; junction bases with no gene match: 7. From germline, CDR1 is MNHNS and CDR2 SASEGT.